Below, 27 T cell receptor beta chains from the same sample are listed, as sequenced in a study of OX40 agonist ivuxolimab in advanced cancers. This table comes from immunoSEQ multiplex PCR, and its TCRdb copy is limited to in-frame clones, with some not included. The profile shows over 95,000 clones, roughly 90% of them singletons. Here the sequenced sample was CD4+ or CD8+ T cells sorted from blood, taken in a trial of the OX40 agonist ivuxolimab. Receptors were obtained from an adult with an advanced solid tumor such as melanoma, head and neck, liver or kidney cancer.

The chain links TRBV28 to TRBJ2-1; D remains ambiguous. V shed 6 bases and J shed 3 bases, with 12 bases lying between them. CDR1 MDHEN and CDR2 SYDVKM come from the germline V gene. The CDR3 has 14 amino acids. The CDR3 sequence: CASSPVPNYNEQFF. CDR3 coding DNA: TGTGCCAGCAGCCCGGTTCCCAACTACAATGAGCAGTTCTTC. The full variable domain, in which reference TRBV28 and TRBJ2-1 provide the parts outside the CDR3, is DVKVTQSSRYLVKRTGEKVFLECVQDMDHENMFWYRQDPGLGLRLIYFSYDVKMKEKGDIPEGYSVSREKKERFSLILESASTNQTSMYLCASSPVPNYNEQFFGPGTRLTVL.

The genes are TRBV11-3 and TRBJ2-1; D may be TRBD1 or TRBD2 (7 bases each). The CDR3 sequence is 15 residues long. Germline V gene lookup returns CDR1 SGHNT and CDR2 YENEEA. V lost 1 base and J 3 bases, leaving 10 bases between the germline ends. CDR3 in amino acids: CASSLGRGGYNEQFF. In DNA form, the CDR3 reads TGTGCCAGCAGCTTAGGCAGGGGGGGCTACAATGAGCAGTTCTTC.

CDR3 nucleotide sequence: TGTGCCAGCAACCAACAGGGCCGGAGCACCATATATTTT. As protein: CASNQQGRSTIYF. The rearrangement links TRBV7-8 to TRBJ1-3; D may be TRBD1 (6 bases). The V end lost 7 bases, the J end lost 9 bases, and 16 bases lay between the germline ends. CDR1 is SGHVS, CDR2 FQNEAQ, per germline. This CDR3 spans 13 amino acids.

The CDR3 nucleotides are TGTGCCAGCTCACCCCTGGGGGCAAGGGACGAGCAGTACTTC. This translates into CASSPLGARDEQYF. V is TRBV18 and J is TRBJ2-7, with D maybe TRBD1 (6 bases). Germline V CDR1 and CDR2: KGHSH, LQKENI. Deletions cut 3 bases from V and 5 bases from J, with 14 bases between. The CDR3 loop spans 14 amino acids.

This chain's CDR3 is CASSLGLAGTYEQYF. The CDR3 DNA reads TGTGCCAGCAGCTTGGGACTAGCGGGAACCTACGAGCAGTACTTC. V usage is TRBV7-2 and J usage is TRBJ2-7, with TRBD2 matching over 13 bases. Germline V gives CDR1 SGHTA, CDR2 FQGNSA. V gave up 3 bases and J gave up 2 bases; unmatched junction bases: 1. CDR3 length equals 15 residues.

The V and J genes are TRBV5-1 and TRBJ2-2, with 10 bases identical to TRBD2. The germline V gene encodes CDR1 SGHRS and CDR2 YFSETQ. The V gene end was trimmed by 3 bases and the J gene end by 2 bases; junction bases not matched to a gene: 7. There are 17 residues in the CDR3. The CDR3 nucleotides are TGCGCCAGCAGCTCGCCGGGACTAGCGAAAAACACCGGGGAGCTGTTTTTT. This translates into CASSSPGLAKNTGELFF. The full variable domain, in which reference TRBV5-1 and TRBJ2-2 provide the parts outside the CDR3, is KAGVTQTPRYLIKTRGQQVTLSCSPISGHRSVSWYQQTPGQGLQFLFEYFSETQRNKGNFPGRFSGRQFSNSRSEMNVSTLELGDSALYLCASSSPGLAKNTGELFFGEGSRLTVL.

V gene TRBV7-2 combines with J gene TRBJ2-7, with 8 bases fitting TRBD2. Germline V gives CDR1 SGHTA, CDR2 FQGNSA. This CDR3 has 15 residues. After removal of 3 bases from V and 2 bases from J, the junction contained 6 bases not matched to a gene. CDR3 nucleotides: TGTGCCAGCAGCTTTGGGGCGGGAGGTGCCTACGAGCAGTACTTC. Translating it yields CASSFGAGGAYEQYF.

DNA of the CDR3: TGTGCCAGCAGCTTGCATACTGAAGCTTTCTTT. Protein product: CASSLHTEAFF. This chain uses TRBV5-6 with TRBJ1-1; D is unresolved. Germline V gives CDR1 SGHDT, CDR2 YYEEEE. The V end lost 1 base, the J end lost 5 bases, and 3 bases lay between the germline ends. CDR3 length: 11 residues.

J is TRBJ2-2 and V is TRBV7-2; 8 bases are shared with TRBD2. The CDR3 length is 16 residues. CDR1 is SGHTA, CDR2 FQGNSA, per germline. J lost 6 bases, V lost 10 bases, and 16 bases had no gene match. CDR3 protein: CATLGAGGLMAGELFF. CDR3 in DNA: TGTGCCACCCTGGGGGCGGGGGGATTGATGGCCGGGGAGCTGTTTTTT.

In this sample, this clone turned up once. The junction and the germline gene differ at one end; a read error may be behind it. The same CDR3 can be traced to other DNA sequences in this sample. The chain employs TRBV7-3 and TRBJ2-1, with TRBD2 matching 10 bases. Germline V gene lookup returns CDR1 SGHTA and CDR2 FQGTGA. The CDR3 is made up of 14 amino acids. CDR3 protein: CASSLSGRGNEQFF. Written as DNA, the CDR3 is TGCGCCAGCAGCTTAAGCGGGAGGGGCAATGAGCAGTTCTTC.

V usage is TRBV6-4 and J usage is TRBJ2-2; the match to TRBD2 covers 14 bases. Trimming at V came to 2 bases and at J to 8 bases, leaving 7 bases not matched to a gene. The germline V gene encodes CDR1 MRHNA and CDR2 SNTAGT. The CDR3 runs 17 residues. CDR3 sequence: CASSDEGLAGVPGELFF. The CDR3 region has the DNA TGTGCCAGCAGTGACGAGGGACTAGCGGGAGTTCCGGGGGAGCTGTTTTTT.

This clone appeared a single time. Relative to the germline gene, one junction end is altered; a read error may explain this. V and J are TRBV11-2 and TRBJ2-7; D may match TRBD1 or TRBD2 (5 bases each). The CDR3 contains 15 residues. The V gene's germline CDR1 is SGHAT and CDR2 FQNNGV. CDR3 coding DNA: TGTGCCAGCAGCCAAACGGGACGGAGCCTTATTACGTTACACTTC. Amino acids: CASSQTGRSLITLHF.

This clone appeared once. The chain links TRBV5-4 to TRBJ1-5; unclear D gene. CDR1 SGHNT and CDR2 YYREEE come from the germline V gene (reference sequence). The CDR3 sequence is 12 residues long. Trimming took off 0 bases at V and 4 bases at J, with 2 bases between the two ends. For the CDR3, the DNA is TGTGCCAGCAGCTTGGATAATCAGCCCCAGCATTTT. Translated, it gives CASSLDNQPQHF.

V is TRBV10-2 and J is TRBJ1-1; TRBD1 might be the D (6 bases). CDR1 is WSHSY and CDR2 is SAAADI in the germline V gene. V was cut by 6 bases and J by 6 bases, with 14 bases left in between. This CDR3 has 13 amino acids. The chain's CDR3 is CASRTGTTAEAFF. The CDR3 DNA reads TGCGCCAGCAGAACCGGGACAACCGCTGAAGCTTTCTTT.

The CDR3 nucleotides are TGTGCCTGGTCTACCGGGATGAACTACGAGCAGTACTTC. It yields the protein CAWSTGMNYEQYF. This chain connects TRBV30 to TRBJ2-7, with TRBD2 as a possible D gene (5 bases). Trimming removed 5 bases from V and 3 bases from J, with 14 bases in between. In germline, CDR1 is GTSNPN, CDR2 SVGIG (reference sequence). The CDR3 spans 13 residues.

This chain joins TRBV5-1 and TRBJ2-6; D not resolved. The germline gives CDR1 SGHRS, CDR2 YFSETQ. The CDR3 sequence is 14 residues long. V lost 1 base to trimming and J lost 1 base, with 3 bases between them. Here the CDR3 DNA reads TGCGCCAGCAGCTTGAGGTCTGGGGCCAACGTCCTGACTTTC. Protein product: CASSLRSGANVLTF.

The chain is built from TRBV6-1 and TRBJ2-5; D perhaps matches TRBD2 (5 bases). V gave up 1 base and J gave up 7 bases, with 7 bases separating them. This CDR3 spans 12 amino acids. The germline V gene encodes CDR1 MNHNS and CDR2 SASEGT. This CDR3 is CASSEDAGTQYF. Here the CDR3 DNA reads TGTGCCAGCAGTGAAGATGCGGGGACCCAGTACTTC.

V gene TRBV4-2 combines with J gene TRBJ2-7; 8 bases are shared with TRBD1. J was trimmed by 5 bases and V by 5 bases; bases with no gene match: 11. This CDR3 contains 15 residues. Germline V gene data show CDR1 as LGHNA and CDR2 as YNFKEQ. For the CDR3, the DNA is TGTGCCAGCAGCTACCGACAGGGGACCTCAGACGAGCAGTACTTC. This gives the protein CASSYRQGTSDEQYF.

This clone was counted only a few times. The chain joins TRBV28 to TRBJ1-5; D gene uncertain. This CDR3 comprises 12 residues. The germline V gene has CDR1 MDHEN and CDR2 SYDVKM. The V and J ends lost 7 bases and 6 bases respectively, with 10 bases between them. The CDR3 sequence is CASNAAGQPQHF. CDR3 nucleotide sequence: TGTGCCAGCAATGCAGCGGGTCAGCCCCAGCATTTT.

The chain has TRBV6-4 and TRBJ1-2, with D uncertain. In germline, CDR1 is MRHNA, CDR2 SNTAGT. V was cut by 2 bases and J by 2 bases, with 3 bases left in between. The CDR3 is made up of 12 amino acids. In nucleotides, the CDR3 is TGTGCCAGCAGTGACAGGAACTATGGCTACACCTTC. Protein: CASSDRNYGYTF.

The V and J genes are TRBV10-3 and TRBJ1-4; 7 bases agree with TRBD1. The CDR3 sequence is 15 residues long. The germline V gene encodes CDR1 ENHRY and CDR2 SYGVKD. V dropped 4 bases and J dropped 0; count of bases not matched to a gene: 2. CDR3 sequence: CAISVGQATNEKLFF. DNA for the CDR3: TGTGCCATCAGTGTAGGACAGGCAACTAATGAAAAACTGTTTTTT.

This clone has only one observation. The rearrangement links TRBV7-2 to TRBJ2-5; 11 bases align to TRBD2. This CDR3 is built from 17 residues. CDR1 and CDR2 (germline): SGHTA, FQGNSA. V dropped 1 base and J dropped 2; count of bases not matched to a gene: 6. This CDR3 reads CASSLGLAGRLQETQYF. The CDR3 DNA is TGTGCCAGCAGCTTAGGACTAGCGGGGCGGCTACAAGAGACCCAGTACTTC.

This rearrangement joins TRBV2 to TRBJ2-1; 8 nucleotides line up with TRBD1. Germline V CDR1 and CDR2: SNHLY, FYNNEI. J lost 2 bases, V lost 6 bases, and 3 bases had no gene match. The CDR3 sequence is 14 residues long. The CDR3 reads CASRDRVAYNEQFF. CDR3 in DNA: TGTGCCAGCAGGGACAGGGTCGCCTACAATGAGCAGTTCTTC.

This clone has just a few counts. This chain uses TRBV11-2 with TRBJ2-7, with 7 bases lining up with TRBD1. This CDR3 region has 14 residues. Germline loops: CDR1 SGHAT, CDR2 FQNNGV. Trimming took 6 bases from V and 4 from J; bases not matched to a gene: 9. The CDR3 DNA sequence: TGTGCCAGCAGGGGCTCGACAGGGATGTACGAGCAGTACTTC. It is translated as CASRGSTGMYEQYF.

As DNA, the CDR3 is TGTGCCAGCAGCATCCACAGCTCCTCGGGCGGGGAGCTGTTTTTT. As protein: CASSIHSSSGGELFF. V is TRBV7-9 and J is TRBJ2-2, with D unresolved. The CDR3 runs 15 residues. Trimming cost V 5 bases and J 7 bases, with 17 bases left between them. Germline CDR1 and CDR2: SEHNR and FQNEAQ (reference sequence).

The J gene is TRBJ2-1, the V gene TRBV11-2; D possibly matches TRBD1 or TRBD2 (5 bases each). The CDR3 has 14 amino acids. Germline CDR1 is SGHAT and CDR2 is FQNNGV. Trimming took off 4 bases at V and 3 bases at J, with 10 bases between the two ends. The CDR3 reads CASSWGSDYNEQFF. CDR3 DNA: TGTGCCAGCAGCTGGGGGAGTGACTACAATGAGCAGTTCTTC.

For this clone: At one of its ends the junction is not consistent with the germline gene, which may arise from a read error. This chain connects TRBV28 to TRBJ1-1, with 8 bases lining up with TRBD1. This CDR3 is built from 14 residues. CDR1 is MDHEN and CDR2 is SYDVKM in the germline V gene. The CDR3 DNA is TGTGCCAGCAGTTCAGGACAGGGATACACTGAGGCTTTCTTT. Translation: CASSSGQGYTEAFF.